A selection of T cell receptor beta chains follows, all from one sample in a study of blood T cell repertoires in COVID-19. Measured with immunoSEQ multiplex PCR; TCRdb has only the in-frame clones, and not every one. Of about 220,000 clones detected, about 85% appear once; the ten largest clones hold just over 2.5%. The specimen sequenced was PBMCs or T cells enriched from blood (not recorded which). The receptors stem from a woman aged 25 to 39 who had recovered from COVID-19. The CDR3 runs from the conserved cysteine through the conserved F or W. D genes are given only for firm matches. Size tells how often a clone was seen (once, few, many) or the class of an expanded clone, and some rows leave it out.

>12|TRBV19|TRBJ1-2|-|-
TGTGCCGGTAAAACAGGGACCAATGGCTACACCTTC
CAGKTGTNGYTF
>16|TRBV7-8|TRBJ1-2|-|TRBD1
TGTGCCAGCAGCCAGATTCTAACAGGGGCGGACTATGGCTACACCTTC
CASSQILTGADYGYTF
>14|TRBV7-2|TRBJ1-5|-|-
TGTGCCAGCAGCCAACAGGGATGGAATCAGCCCCAGCATTTT
CASSQQGWNQPQHF
>13|TRBV10-2|TRBJ2-4|-|-
TGCGCCAGCACACCCGGGGCCAAAAACATTCAGTACTTC
CASTPGAKNIQYF
>13|TRBV12-3/TRBV12-4|TRBJ1-2|-|-
TGTGCCAGCAGTGGCAGGAAGAACTATGGCTACACCTTC
CASSGRKNYGYTF
>15|TRBV5-6|TRBJ2-3|-|-
TGTGCCAGCAGCTTGTCGGGACTGGGTACAGATACGCAGTATTTT
CASSLSGLGTDTQYF
>15|TRBV5-1|TRBJ2-1|-|TRBD1
TGCGCCAGCAGCTTGGAAGGACAGGTCTACAATGAGCAGTTCTTC
CASSLEGQVYNEQFF
>18|TRBV7-9|TRBJ2-3|-|TRBD2
TGTGCCAGCAGTTCTCGTGTCTCAGCGGGGGGTCAAACAGATACGCAGTATTTT
CASSSRVSAGGQTDTQYF
>18|TRBV27|TRBJ2-7|-|-
TGTGCCAGCAGTTCGATAAGACCGGGATCCCGGTTTCTCTACGAGCAGTACTTC
CASSSIRPGSRFLYEQYF
>17|TRBV4-2|TRBJ2-2|-|-
TGTGCCAGCAGCCAAGATGACATAGCGCAGCACACCGGGGAGCTGTTTTTT
CASSQDDIAQHTGELFF
>15|TRBV2|TRBJ1-2|-|TRBD1
TGTGCCAGCAGAGCCGGGACAGGGTATAACTATGGCTACACCTTC
CASRAGTGYNYGYTF
>13|TRBV19|TRBJ1-2|-|-
TGTGCCAGTAGCCATAGGAGAGACTATGGCTACACCTTC
CASSHRRDYGYTF
>13|TRBV5-1|TRBJ2-5|-|-
TGCGCCAGCAGGAGGGAATTCCAAGAGACCCAGTACTTC
CASRREFQETQYF
>15|TRBV10-2|TRBJ1-1|once|-
TGCGCCAGCAGGAGCCCGGGAAAGGTAGACACTGAAGCTTTCTTT
CASRSPGKVDTEAFF
>16|TRBV11-2|TRBJ2-1|-|TRBD2
TGTGCCAGCACCCGGACCTGGCGGGGGGGATTTTCTGAGCAGTTCTTC
CASTRTWRGGFSEQFF